This entry lists 10 T cell receptor beta chains sequenced from one sample in a study of control samples from healthy donors and cancer patients (dated by TCRdb to 2018 to 2021). Libraries came from the immunoSEQ multiplex PCR assay. TCRdb took over this immuneACCESS table, retaining in-frame rearrangements with V and J assigned. Such tables are incomplete; in checked studies, under half of the missing clones stem from an unresolved V gene, and the remainder is unexplained. The sample yields fewer than 85,000 clones; around 93% were counted once. The ten largest clones represent 2.8% of the sample. Input material: blood. The receptors here all came from a woman aged 25 to 39 in good health.

This clone was found once. The chain employs TRBV5-6 and TRBJ1-2, with D possibly matching TRBD1 (6 bases). The CDR3 is 13 residues long. The germline V gene encodes CDR1 SGHDT and CDR2 YYEEEE. Trimming left V 7 bases short and J 7 bases short, with 17 bases between. CDR3 bases: TGTGCCAGCGGGGGCAGGGGTCTAGGTGGCTACACCTTC. The encoded protein is CASGGRGLGGYTF. Using reference TRBV5-6 and TRBJ1-2 for the parts outside the CDR3, the full variable domain is DAGVTQSPTHLIKTRGQQVTLRCSPKSGHDTVSWYQQALGQGPQFIFQYYEEEERQRGNFPDRFSGHQFPNYSSELNVNALLLGDSALYLCASGGRGLGGYTFGSGTRLTVV.

J is TRBJ2-3 and V is TRBV28; a possible D gene is TRBD2 (6 bases). CDR1 and CDR2 (germline): MDHEN, SYDVKM. Trimming pared 7 bases from V and 6 bases from J, leaving 11 bases between. The CDR3 length is 12 residues. Written as DNA, the CDR3 is TGTGCCAGCAAAGGCGGGACCGATACGCAGTATTTT. It is translated as CASKGGTDTQYF.

The V gene is TRBV30, the J gene TRBJ1-1, with TRBD1 matching 8 bases. Germline-derived CDR1 and CDR2 are GTSNPN and SVGIG (reference sequence). Unmatched junction bases numbered 7, after V lost 0 bases and J lost 4 bases. There are 15 residues in the CDR3. The CDR3 region is CAWSVLDRVVTEAFF. Written as DNA, the CDR3 is TGTGCCTGGAGTGTATTGGACAGGGTTGTCACTGAAGCTTTCTTT.

This clone was found once. The rearrangement links TRBV4-2 to TRBJ1-6, with D unclear. The CDR3 has 17 residues. Per the germline V gene, CDR1 is LGHNA and CDR2 is YNFKEQ. V lost 0 bases and J lost 10, with 19 bases in between. CDR3 amino acids: CASSQDTGKPLRSPLHF. The CDR3 bases are TGTGCCAGCAGCCAAGACACCGGTAAGCCACTGAGGTCACCCCTCCACTTT.

V is TRBV24-1 and J is TRBJ2-5; TRBD2 is a possible D gene (5 bases). The CDR3 is made up of 12 amino acids. From germline, CDR1 is KGHDR and CDR2 SFDVKD. Trimming removed 5 bases from V and 7 bases from J, with 10 bases in between. This chain's CDR3 is CATSVGLGTQYF. The CDR3 DNA is TGTGCCACCAGTGTCGGACTCGGGACCCAGTACTTC.

This chain joins TRBV3-1 (or the pseudogene TRBV3-2) and TRBJ1-6, with 10 bases identical to TRBD1. With 3 bases clipped from V and 10 bases from J, the junction kept 3 bases outside the gene matches. The length of the CDR3 is 14 residues. The V gene's germline CDR1 is LGHDT and CDR2 YNNKEL (reference sequence). The CDR3 nucleotides read TGTGCCAGCAGCCATTTGGGACAGGGGTCACCCCTCCACTTT. Its translation is CASSHLGQGSPLHF.

CDR3 DNA sequence: TGTGCCAGCAGACCTCGACTAGTTTGGGCAGAGACCCAGTACTTC. Encoded protein: CASRPRLVWAETQYF. The V and J genes are TRBV6-8 and TRBJ2-5; TRBD2 might be the D (6 bases). Germline CDR1 reads MNHGY; CDR2 reads SAAAGT. Trimming left V 6 bases short and J 4 bases short, with 18 bases between. This CDR3 is 15 amino acids long.

The chain has TRBV5-1 and TRBJ2-7, with 12 positions matching TRBD2. Trimming at V came to 4 bases and at J to 0 bases, leaving 11 bases not matched to a gene. The length of the CDR3 is 18 residues. Germline V gene sequence: CDR1 SGHRS, CDR2 YFSETQ. CDR3 nucleotide sequence: TGCGCCAGCAGCCCGCGACCACTAGCGGGGGGCATCTCCTACGAGCAGTACGTC. Translation: CASSPRPLAGGISYEQYV.

This clone was counted once. This chain uses TRBV5-1 with TRBJ2-1; no clear D gene. V lost 0 bases, J lost 2 bases, and 15 bases lay in between. In germline, CDR1 is SGHRS, CDR2 YFSETQ. This CDR3 is built from 17 residues. The CDR3 coding sequence is TGCGCCAGCAGCTTGGCCTACGTTACCTTAACCTACAATGAGCAGTTCTTC. It is translated as CASSLAYVTLTYNEQFF.

This chain connects TRBV12-5 to TRBJ1-1; no clear D gene. This CDR3 has 12 amino acids. Germline V CDR1 and CDR2: LGHNT, FRNRAP. Trimming shortened V by 1 base and J by 6 bases, and 6 bases separated the two germline ends. DNA of the CDR3: TGTGCTAGTGGTTTGGAAGGGCCTGAAGCTTTCTTT. It specifies CASGLEGPEAFF.